The source of this T cell receptor beta chain is a study of blood T cell repertoires in COVID-19. The overall study: From the United States, Italy and Spain came samples of acute and convalescent COVID-19. In each case, the material was cDNA or gDNA derived from T cells, B-cell-depleted T cells, or PBMCs.

Germline values: CDR1 LGHNT, CDR2 FRNRAP. Unmatched junction bases numbered 6, after V lost 5 bases and J lost 5 bases. The CDR3 extends over 14 amino acids. Seattle cases were enrolled at active infection and followed longitudinally. Repertoires were generated with immunoSEQ multiplex PCR, while TCRdb's copy carries only in-frame clones and drops some. Here the sample spans some 30,000 clones, 70% to 90% being singletons. This clonotype was sampled from a woman older than 75 with COVID-19, enrolled during active disease. This sequence joins TRBV12-5 and TRBJ1-2, with TRBD1 matching over 9 bases. The sequenced material came from peripheral blood. In DNA form, the CDR3 reads TGTGCTAGTGGTGCTACAGGGGGCGGGTATGGCTACACCTTC. Translated: CASGATGGGYGYTF.